Sequencing of this T cell receptor (beta chain) was carried out in a study of blood T cell repertoires in COVID-19. Trimming cost V 2 bases and J 2 bases, with 13 bases left between them. Germline CDR1 MNHEY, CDR2 SVGEGT. This CDR3 is 17 amino acids long. Sequenced by immunoSEQ multiplex PCR; TCRdb stores in-frame clones only, minus some. The sample holds some 250,000 clones; around 89% are singletons and the top ten take approximately 9%. This chain links TRBV6-2 or TRBV6-3 with TRBJ2-6, with unresolved D. Specimen: PBMCs or T cells enriched from blood (not recorded which). The clonotype originates from a man aged 35 to 55 who had recovered from COVID-19. CDR3 sequence: CASSYLPGRTGANVLTF. The CDR3 region has the DNA TGTGCCAGCAGTTACCTGCCAGGCCGGACTGGGGCCAACGTCCTGACTTTC.